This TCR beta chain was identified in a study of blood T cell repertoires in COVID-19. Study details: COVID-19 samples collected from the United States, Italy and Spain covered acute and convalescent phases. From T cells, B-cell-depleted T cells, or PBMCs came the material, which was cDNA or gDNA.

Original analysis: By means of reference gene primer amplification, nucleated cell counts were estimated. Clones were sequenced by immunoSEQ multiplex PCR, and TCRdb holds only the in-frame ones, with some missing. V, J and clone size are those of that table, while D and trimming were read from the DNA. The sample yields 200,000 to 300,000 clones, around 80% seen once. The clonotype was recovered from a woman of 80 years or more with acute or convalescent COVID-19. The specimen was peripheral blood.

The CDR3 region has the DNA TGTGCCAGCGCGGACAGGGAGGTTCAGCCCCAGCATTTT. Translated: CASADREVQPQHF. This sequence joins TRBV19 and TRBJ1-5; 8 bases are a match to TRBD1. This CDR3 contains 13 residues. The junction had 7 bases not matched to a gene; V was cut back by 9 bases and J by 6 bases. Looked up from germline, CDR1 is LNHDA and CDR2 is SQIVND (reference sequence).